The rows below give T cell receptor beta chains drawn from one sample of a study of early T cells in non-severe SARS-CoV-2 infection. TCRdb re-called the 5' RACE reads through MiXCR, storing one row per CDR3 protein. Here the sample spans more than 45,000 distinct CDR3 sequences, 12% being singletons. Source material: whole blood. These receptors originate from an adult who was a healthcare worker with PCR-confirmed SARS-CoV-2 infection or an uninfected control (not recorded which). The CDR3 runs from the conserved cysteine through the conserved F or W.

CASYRRDTDTQYF TRBJ2-3 TRBV28
CSAKDPRSNQPQHF TRBJ1-5 TRBV20-1
CASSSPDTGEETQYF TRBJ2-5 TRBV7-3
CASSPSSGSLRQTQYF TRBJ2-5 TRBV3-1
CASSPRTRDTNTDTQYF TRBJ2-3 TRBV7-8
CASIQMGAGEDTQYF TRBJ2-3 TRBV11-2
CMGLAGGEETQYF TRBJ2-5 TRBV20-1
CSARPTSISSYNEQFF TRBJ2-1 TRBV20-1
CAWSPGESEKLFF TRBJ1-4 TRBV30
CASRGTRGADTQYF TRBJ2-3 TRBV28
CAISEAGGAGYTF TRBJ1-2 TRBV10-3
CASSLEGDRTQYF TRBJ2-5 TRBV7-8
CASSYLGLAGVLYNEQFF TRBJ2-1 TRBV6-6
CASSLITAFGYTF TRBJ1-2 TRBV5-1
CASSLGSRTGELFF TRBJ2-2 TRBV11-2
CASARGDRGRGGTEAFF TRBJ1-1 TRBV28
CASSFGTPYNEQFF TRBJ2-1 TRBV5-1
CASSPDSFGQYF TRBJ2-7 TRBV12-3/TRBV12-4
CASSDEATYNEQFF TRBJ2-1 TRBV2
CASSLAGTSGRSEQFF TRBJ2-1 TRBV7-9
CASSPHRESTTNEKLFF TRBJ1-4 TRBV27
CSAGQVAYEQYF TRBJ2-7 TRBV29-1
CATGANVLTF TRBJ2-6 TRBV28
CASSSLAEYNEQFF TRBJ2-1 TRBV11-2
CASSPVPYEQFF TRBJ2-1 TRBV14
CASSVGGRIDTQYF TRBJ2-3 TRBV27
CASLRGHTEAFF TRBJ1-1 TRBV28
CASSRDTGGHEQYF TRBJ2-7 TRBV5-4
CASSSGTGGAVQPQHF TRBJ1-5 TRBV19
CASSLSVINNYGYTF TRBJ1-2 TRBV11-2
CASCSGARTDTQYF TRBJ2-3 TRBV28
CSVDRGGTPEEGLFF TRBJ1-4 TRBV29-1
CASSFTGGSDEQFF TRBJ2-1 TRBV5-4
CASSQEIVVLGNSPLHF TRBJ1-6 TRBV4-2
CASSPSLADSYNEQFF TRBJ2-1 TRBV23-1
CASPAWDRITTSSYNEQFF TRBJ2-1 TRBV9
CASSYSGGRYEQYF TRBJ2-7 TRBV28
CSVDGTSAYNEQFF TRBJ2-1 TRBV29-1
CSVYSGRAYEQYF TRBJ2-7 TRBV20-1
CASRKLDRAYEQYF TRBJ2-7 TRBV21-1
CASSSGLDTGELFF TRBJ2-2 TRBV12-3/TRBV12-4
CASTTSGREHNEQFF TRBJ2-1 TRBV4-2